Presented here are 24 T cell receptor beta chains from one specimen sequenced in a study of glioma-infiltrating T cells after dendritic cell vaccination. The sample's time point: after dendritic cell vaccination, including at tumor progression/relapse. Assay used: immunoSEQ multiplex PCR; TCRdb lists only in-frame clones, some missing. The repertoire includes 90,000 to 95,000 clones, 80% to 90% of them detected once, and around 2.2% sits in the top ten. Sequences were derived from blood, sampled after dendritic cell vaccination. The receptor source for this set is a human donor with glioblastoma.

The J gene is TRBJ1-5, the V gene TRBV4-1; D remains unclear. Germline CDR1 MGHRA, CDR2 YSYEKL. Between the trimmed V and J ends, which lost 1 base and 1 base, there was a span of 14 bases. The CDR3 totals 17 residues. Here the CDR3 DNA reads TGCGCCAGCAGCCAAGGGGTGGGCTCCCTAAGCAATCAGCCCCAGCATTTT. Protein product: CASSQGVGSLSNQPQHF.

The chain uses TRBV6-1 and TRBJ1-4; possible D gene TRBD1, 5 bases. V lost 8 bases, J lost 8 bases, and 18 bases lay in between. Germline V gene data show CDR1 as MNHNS and CDR2 as SASEGT. The CDR3 is made up of 14 amino acids. Written as DNA, the CDR3 is TGTGCCAGCGTGGAGTACAGGTTTGGGGAAAAACTGTTTTTT. Amino acid sequence: CASVEYRFGEKLFF.

This chain uses TRBV2 with TRBJ2-3; 9 nucleotides align to TRBD2. Per germline, CDR1 SNHLY and CDR2 FYNNEI. CDR3 length equals 14 residues. With 7 bases clipped from V and 5 bases from J, the junction kept 7 bases outside the gene matches. The CDR3 DNA reads TGTGCCAGCACGCTAGCGGGAACTCGAGATACGCAGTATTTT. Translation: CASTLAGTRDTQYF. The full variable domain, in which reference TRBV2 and TRBJ2-3 provide the parts outside the CDR3, is EPEVTQTPSHQVTQMGQEVILRCVPISNHLYFYWYRQILGQKVEFLVSFYNNEISEKSEIFDDQFSVERPDGSNFTLKIRSTKLEDSAMYFCASTLAGTRDTQYFGPGTRLTVL.

This chain connects TRBV5-6 to TRBJ2-5; 7 bases match TRBD2. The germline V gene has CDR1 SGHDT and CDR2 YYEEEE. The CDR3 length is 17 residues. The V gene end was trimmed by 4 bases and the J gene end by 2 bases; junction bases not matched to a gene: 14. CDR3 bases: TGTGCCAGCAGCCCCGGACTAGTACACAACAATCAAGAGACCCAGTACTTC. Its translation: CASSPGLVHNNQETQYF.

The J gene is TRBJ1-2, the V gene TRBV5-1; 8 bases are a match to TRBD1. The CDR3 length is 15 residues. The J segment lost 5 bases and the V segment lost 0 bases, leaving 6 bases of the junction unmatched. Germline V CDR1 and CDR2: SGHRS, YFSETQ. The CDR3 protein is CASSLVAGGDYGYTF. The CDR3, as DNA: TGCGCCAGCAGCTTGGTAGCAGGGGGCGATTATGGCTACACCTTC.

In DNA form, the CDR3 reads TGTGCCAGCAGCCAAGATGGGGCTAGCGGAGCATATACGCAGTATTTT. It is translated as CASSQDGASGAYTQYF. The chain links TRBV4-2 to TRBJ2-3; 7 nucleotides match TRBD2. CDR1 is LGHNA and CDR2 is YNFKEQ in the germline V gene. CDR3 length: 16 residues. V gave up 0 bases and J gave up 7 bases; unmatched junction bases: 10.

V and J are TRBV2 and TRBJ1-2; 8 bases are a match to TRBD1. The CDR3 is 16 residues long. Germline assignment: CDR1 SNHLY and CDR2 FYNNEI. J gave up 0 bases and V 7 bases, and 10 bases lay outside the gene matches. The CDR3 DNA sequence: TGTGCCAGCAACCCAAGGACAGGGAATGCTAACTATGGCTACACCTTC. Amino acids: CASNPRTGNANYGYTF.

J is TRBJ1-3 and V is TRBV5-1, with a tentative D call TRBD1 (6 bases). This CDR3 is built from 17 residues. Between the trimmed V and J ends, which lost 3 bases and 0 bases, there was a span of 16 bases. Per germline, CDR1 SGHRS and CDR2 YFSETQ. Here the CDR3 reads CASSSRETGSSGNTIYF. CDR3 nucleotides: TGCGCCAGCAGCTCGAGGGAGACAGGCAGCTCTGGAAACACCATATATTTT. Variable domain in full (rest from reference TRBV5-1 and TRBJ1-3): KAGVTQTPRYLIKTRGQQVTLSCSPISGHRSVSWYQQTPGQGLQFLFEYFSETQRNKGNFPGRFSGRQFSNSRSEMNVSTLELGDSALYLCASSSRETGSSGNTIYFGEGSWLTVV.

The V gene is TRBV29-1, the J gene TRBJ2-3, with a tentative D call TRBD1 (6 bases). Germline V gene data show CDR1 as SQVTM and CDR2 as ANQGSEA. V was clipped by 6 bases and J by 2 bases, with 18 bases between them. The CDR3 is made up of 15 amino acids. The CDR3 DNA is TGCAGCGTCCTACGAACAGGGAGCGACACAGATACGCAGTATTTT. It is translated as CSVLRTGSDTDTQYF.

The chain carries TRBV5-4 and TRBJ2-7; 10 bases are a match to TRBD1. Per germline, CDR1 SGHNT and CDR2 YYREEE (reference sequence). This CDR3 has 15 residues. V dropped 4 bases and J dropped 1; count of bases not matched to a gene: 5. The CDR3 DNA sequence: TGTGCCAGCAGCCTAAGGGACAGGGGTTCCTACGAGCAGTACTTC. Encoded protein: CASSLRDRGSYEQYF. Variable domain in full (rest from reference TRBV5-4 and TRBJ2-7): ETGVTQSPTHLIKTRGQQVTLRCSSQSGHNTVSWYQQALGQGPQFIFQYYREEENGRGNFPPRFSGLQFPNYSSELNVNALELDDSALYLCASSLRDRGSYEQYFGPGTRLTVT.

The chain carries TRBV2 and TRBJ2-2; possibly TRBD1 for D (5 bases). V dropped 7 bases and J dropped 5 bases, with 11 bases sitting between them. The CDR3 has 13 amino acids. The germline gives CDR1 SNHLY, CDR2 FYNNEI. CDR3 nucleotides: TGTGCCAGCAAAGGGGATTCGACCGGGGAGCTGTTTTTT. It yields the protein CASKGDSTGELFF.

The CDR3 here is CASSLRGHSGANVLTF. The CDR3, as DNA: TGTGCCAGCAGCCTCAGGGGTCACTCTGGGGCCAACGTCCTGACTTTC. J is TRBJ2-6 and V is TRBV11-1, with D tentatively TRBD1 (6 bases). From germline, CDR1 is SGHAT and CDR2 FQDESV (reference sequence). Trimming left V 5 bases short and J 0 bases short, with 11 bases between. This CDR3 contains 16 residues.

The chain is built from TRBV4-1 and TRBJ2-3, with TRBD2 as a possible D gene (5 bases). Trimming removed 3 bases from V and 2 bases from J, with 21 bases in between. Germline CDR1 reads MGHRA; CDR2 reads YSYEKL. The CDR3 is 18 residues long. The CDR3: CASSQLRASRADTDTQYF. In DNA, the CDR3 is TGCGCCAGCAGCCAGCTGAGGGCTTCGCGGGCGGACACAGATACGCAGTATTTT.

The gene calls are TRBV5-1 and TRBJ2-5; TRBD1 might be the D (6 bases). Looked up from germline, CDR1 is SGHRS and CDR2 is YFSETQ. With 1 base removed from V and 0 bases from J, the gap between germline ends came to 10 bases. This CDR3 comprises 15 residues. CDR3 sequence (DNA): TGCGCCAGCAGCTTGTTCGGACAGTACCAAGAGACCCAGTACTTC. It codes for CASSLFGQYQETQYF.

The chain recombines TRBV29-1 with TRBJ1-1; TRBD1 agrees at 7 bases. Germline assignment: CDR1 SQVTM and CDR2 ANQGSEA. There are 12 residues in the CDR3. Trimming cost V 4 bases and J 8 bases; bases outside gene matches: 7. CDR3 protein: CSVGGQVGEAFF. For the CDR3, the DNA is TGCAGCGTTGGAGGACAGGTCGGAGAAGCTTTCTTT.

J is TRBJ2-1 and V is TRBV4-1; 7 positions agree with TRBD2. CDR1 and CDR2 from the germline V gene are MGHRA and YSYEKL. This CDR3 is 17 amino acids long. The trim removed 1 base at V and 7 bases at J, leaving 13 bases unmatched. For the CDR3, the DNA is TGCGCCAGCAGCCAAGGGTTCGGGACCTCCGGGGGGAATGAGCAGTTCTTC. This gives the protein CASSQGFGTSGGNEQFF.

Points on this clone: A read error is likely, as this CDR3 ends without the conserved phenylalanine or tryptophan. The chain links TRBV5-5 to TRBJ2-7; D possibly corresponds to TRBD2 (5 bases). V was clipped by 0 bases and J by 7 bases, with 14 bases between them. Germline V CDR1 and CDR2: SGHKS, YYEKEE (reference sequence). The CDR3 sequence is 14 residues long. CDR3 bases: TGTGCCAGCAGCTTGGGGACTCCGTTTCTTGAGCAGTACTCC. Its protein is CASSLGTPFLEQYS.

The chain joins TRBV6-5 to TRBJ2-2; tentatively, D is TRBD1 (5 bases). The V gene lost 0 bases and the J gene lost 7 bases, with 15 bases spanning the gap. The CDR3 is 16 amino acids. Germline V lookup: CDR1 MNHEY, CDR2 SVGAGI. The CDR3 nucleotides read TGTGCCAGCAGTTACTCGACTGGGGCTCGTTTCGGGGAGCTGTTTTTT. This codes for CASSYSTGARFGELFF.

This clone came up once. This rearrangement joins TRBV2 to TRBJ1-1; no definite D call. The V gene lost 8 bases and the J gene lost 1 base, with 11 bases spanning the gap. Looked up from germline, CDR1 is SNHLY and CDR2 is FYNNEI. This CDR3 spans 13 amino acids. CDR3 protein: CASRGQTNTEAFF. For the CDR3, the DNA is TGTGCCAGCCGGGGTCAGACGAACACTGAAGCTTTCTTT.

The V call is TRBV6-5, the J call TRBJ2-7, with 10 bases fitting TRBD2. J lost 3 bases, V lost 10 bases, and 6 bases had no gene match. From germline, CDR1 is MNHEY and CDR2 SVGAGI. The CDR3 spans 13 residues. The DNA for the CDR3 is TGTGCCACCCTAGCGGGGGCGAACTACGAGCAGTACTTC. Encoded protein: CATLAGANYEQYF.

The rearrangement links TRBV5-1 to TRBJ2-5, with TRBD1 identical over 7 bases. The CDR3 extends over 15 amino acids. The J segment lost 3 bases and the V segment lost 3 bases, leaving 8 bases of the junction unmatched. CDR1 is SGHRS and CDR2 is YFSETQ in the germline V gene. The CDR3 DNA sequence: TGCGCCAGCAGCTCCCGGGCCGGACAGGAAGAGACCCAGTACTTC. It yields the protein CASSSRAGQEETQYF.

This chain connects TRBV6-6 to TRBJ2-7; 8 bases match TRBD1. This CDR3 has 14 residues. Germline trimming cut 5 bases from V and 2 bases from J; bases unmatched to any gene: 5. Germline-derived CDR1 and CDR2 are MNHNY and SVGAGI (reference sequence). This CDR3 is CASSKGQETYEQYV. The CDR3 DNA is TGTGCCAGCAGTAAGGGACAGGAGACCTACGAGCAGTACGTC.

This sequence joins TRBV5-1 and TRBJ2-2, with 7 bases matching TRBD2. The V segment lost 5 bases and the J segment 0 bases; nucleotides outside the gene matches: 4. The CDR3 length is 15 residues. Germline V gene sequence: CDR1 SGHRS, CDR2 YFSETQ. CDR3 bases: TGCGCCAGCAGTCGGGAGGATTCGAACACCGGGGAGCTGTTTTTT. Translating gives CASSREDSNTGELFF.

The chain joins TRBV7-9 to TRBJ1-2; TRBD1 matches at 7 bases. The V gene end was trimmed by 5 bases and the J gene end by 7 bases; junction bases not matched to a gene: 7. Germline CDR1 is SEHNR and CDR2 is FQNEAQ (reference sequence). CDR3 length: 13 amino acids. The CDR3 loop is CASSPGQDGGYTF. CDR3 DNA sequence: TGTGCCAGCAGCCCCGGACAGGATGGTGGCTACACCTTC.